This TCR beta chain comes out of a study of cytomegalovirus exposure and HLA in healthy donors. On this clone: Its specificity is not known.

Study conclusions and caveats: Sequences of the TCR beta chain were said to predict the HLA-A and HLA-B alleles of most subjects accurately. The analysis excluded some indistinguishable V segments, including TRBV6-2 and TRBV6-3. Available immune exposure information covered CMV serostatus only. Sequencing depth roughly uniform across donors was assumed in presence/absence analyses.

It was with 60 Vbeta and 13 Jbeta primers that the PCR ran. Repertoires were generated with immunoSEQ multiplex PCR, while TCRdb's copy carries only in-frame clones and drops some. The sample has approximately 70,000 clones, over 75% seen once. Per germline, CDR1 MGHRA and CDR2 YSYEKL. V lost 0 bases, J lost 0 bases, and 10 bases lay in between. This CDR3 has 16 residues. The specimen was PBMCs. This sequence was found in a man between 40 and 49 years old in good health and CMV-seronegative. The J gene is TRBJ2-3, the V gene TRBV4-1; no reliable D call. CDR3 in DNA: TGCGCCAGCAGCCAAGATCGCCTAGTAAGCACAGATACGCAGTATTTT. Its translation is CASSQDRLVSTDTQYF.